The 5 T cell receptor beta chains below were found in one sample sequenced in a study of blood T cell repertoires in COVID-19. Measured with immunoSEQ multiplex PCR; TCRdb has only the in-frame clones, and not every one. The sample has about 330,000 clones; more than 75% are singletons. Sequenced material: PBMCs or T cells enriched from blood (not recorded which). Receptors originate from a woman in her twenties or thirties who had recovered from COVID-19.

The chain has TRBV27 and TRBJ2-3; 11 positions match TRBD2. There are 17 residues in the CDR3. Germline CDR1 MNHEY, CDR2 SMNVEV (reference sequence). V was clipped by 6 bases and J by 10 bases; unmatched bases: 18. In DNA form, the CDR3 reads TGTGCCAGCAGCCACCGCGAGCTAGCGGGGGGCCCAATGGCGCAGTATTTT. Its translation is CASSHRELAGGPMAQYF.

This chain links TRBV5-1 with TRBJ1-2, with D possibly being TRBD1 (5 bases). Trimming stripped 2 bases from V and 6 bases from J, with 14 bases between. The germline CDR1 and CDR2 sequences are SGHRS and YFSETQ. The CDR3 has 14 residues. The CDR3 DNA reads as TGCGCCAGCAGCTTAGGGCAGGGAGGGGATGGCTACACCTTC. Translating gives CASSLGQGGDGYTF.

The chain has TRBV2 and TRBJ1-1; 8 nucleotides line up with TRBD1. V shed 6 bases and J 1 base; nucleotides not matched to a gene: 4. This CDR3 spans 14 amino acids. Germline lookup yields CDR1 SNHLY and CDR2 FYNNEI. The CDR3 here is CASRVDRGNTEAFF. The CDR3 DNA reads TGTGCCAGCAGAGTTGACAGGGGGAACACTGAAGCTTTCTTT.

This clone was picked up one time. The chain joins TRBV7-9 to TRBJ1-3, with TRBD1 as a possible D gene (5 bases). The CDR3 is made up of 14 amino acids. The germline V and J ends were trimmed by 3 bases and 3 bases, with 9 bases remaining between them. Looked up from germline, CDR1 is SEHNR and CDR2 is FQNEAQ (reference sequence). The CDR3 loop is CASSFGGGGNTIYF. The CDR3 nucleotides read TGTGCCAGCAGCTTCGGGGGTGGTGGAAACACCATATATTTT.

This chain joins TRBV19 and TRBJ1-4, with D perhaps matching TRBD1 (5 bases). The CDR3 has 13 amino acids. V was shortened by 7 bases and J by 10 bases, with 16 bases between the two germline ends. Per the germline V gene, CDR1 is LNHDA and CDR2 is SQIVND (reference sequence). The CDR3 sequence is CASNRGGERKLFF. CDR3 nucleotide sequence: TGTGCCAGTAACCGGGGCGGGGAGCGAAAACTGTTTTTT.